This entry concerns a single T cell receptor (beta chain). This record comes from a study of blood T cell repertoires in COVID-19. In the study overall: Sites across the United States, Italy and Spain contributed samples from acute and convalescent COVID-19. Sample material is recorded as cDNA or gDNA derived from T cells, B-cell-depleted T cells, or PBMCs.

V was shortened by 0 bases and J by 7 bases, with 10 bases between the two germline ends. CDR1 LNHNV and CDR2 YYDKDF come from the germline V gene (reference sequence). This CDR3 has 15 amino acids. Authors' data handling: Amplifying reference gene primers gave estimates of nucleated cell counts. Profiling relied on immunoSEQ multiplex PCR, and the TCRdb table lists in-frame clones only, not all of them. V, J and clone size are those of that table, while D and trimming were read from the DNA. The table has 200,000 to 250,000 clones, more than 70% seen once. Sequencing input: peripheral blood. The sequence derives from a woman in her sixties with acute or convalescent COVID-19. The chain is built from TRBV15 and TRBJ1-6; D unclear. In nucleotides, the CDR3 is TGTGCCACCAGCAGAGAGGGAGGTGCGAATTCACCCCTCCACTTT. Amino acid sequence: CATSREGGANSPLHF.